Following are 21 T cell receptor beta chains from one sample sequenced in a study of glioma-infiltrating T cells after dendritic cell vaccination. The data were produced by immunoSEQ multiplex PCR, yet TCRdb's version contains in-frame clones alone and is incomplete. The sample contains about 67,000 clones, 81% of which appear only once. Sequencing used blood, obtained before dendritic cell vaccination. These receptors were collected from a human donor with glioblastoma.

This clone was counted once. In DNA, the CDR3 is TGTGCCAGCAGCGCCACAGGGACAACCGGGGAGCTGTTTTTT. This encodes CASSATGTTGELFF. This chain joins TRBV9 and TRBJ2-2, with TRBD1 as a possible D gene (6 bases). Germline V gene sequence: CDR1 SGDLS, CDR2 YYNGEE. Trimming removed 3 bases from V and 5 bases from J, with 11 bases in between. CDR3 length: 14 amino acids. Complete variable domain (other parts from reference TRBV9 and TRBJ2-2): DSGVTQTPKHLITATGQRVTLRCSPRSGDLSVYWYQQSLDQGLQFLIQYYNGEERAKGNILERFSAQQFPDLHSELNLSSLELGDSALYFCASSATGTTGELFFGEGSRLTVL.

V and J are TRBV7-2 and TRBJ1-5; TRBD1 is a possible D gene (6 bases). From germline, CDR1 is SGHTA and CDR2 FQGNSA. CDR3 length: 14 amino acids. V lost 5 bases and J lost 6, with 14 bases in between. The CDR3 region is CASSTRQAGQPQHF. DNA for the CDR3: TGTGCCAGCAGCACCCGACAGGCGGGTCAGCCCCAGCATTTT.

CDR3 region: CASSPNRVDTEAFF. The DNA of the CDR3 is TGTGCCAGCTCACCGAACAGGGTGGACACTGAAGCTTTCTTT. V is TRBV18 and J is TRBJ1-1, with D possibly matching TRBD1 (6 bases). The CDR3 has 14 residues. Germline CDR1 reads KGHSH; CDR2 reads LQKENI. Trimming removed 3 bases from V and 3 bases from J, with 11 bases in between.

The CDR3 region is CAWSAGEMNTEAFF. DNA of the CDR3: TGTGCCTGGAGTGCGGGGGAGATGAACACTGAAGCTTTCTTT. V and J are TRBV30 and TRBJ1-1; a weak D match, TRBD1 (5 bases). V lost 1 base to trimming and J lost 0 bases, with 9 bases between them. Germline-derived CDR1 and CDR2 are GTSNPN and SVGIG (reference sequence). The CDR3 has 14 amino acids.

The CDR3 reads CASSDGTGGLDTQYF. CDR3 DNA: TGTGCCAGCAGCGACGGGACAGGGGGCTTAGATACGCAGTATTTT. This chain uses TRBV2 with TRBJ2-3; 12 nucleotides align to TRBD1. The germline CDR1 and CDR2 sequences are SNHLY and FYNNEI. The CDR3 has 15 residues. The ends lost 6 bases at V and 5 bases at J; junction bases unmatched: 6.

The chain carries TRBV7-6 and TRBJ1-1; the match to TRBD1 covers 7 bases. Germline values: CDR1 SGHVS, CDR2 FNYEAQ. The CDR3 runs 14 residues. V was clipped by 2 bases and J by 4 bases; unmatched bases: 4. CDR3 loop: CASSLTQGVTEAFF. The CDR3 bases are TGTGCCAGCAGCTTAACCCAGGGGGTCACTGAAGCTTTCTTT.

V is TRBV7-3 and J is TRBJ2-1; 13 bases are a match to TRBD2. V was clipped by 5 bases and J by 6 bases; unmatched bases: 4. There are 15 residues in the CDR3. Germline V gene lookup returns CDR1 SGHTA and CDR2 FQGTGA. The chain's CDR3 is CASSLLAGGPNEQFF. The DNA for the CDR3 is TGTGCCAGCAGCCTACTAGCGGGGGGGCCCAATGAGCAGTTCTTC. Complete variable domain (other parts from reference TRBV7-3 and TRBJ2-1): GAGVSQTPSNKVTEKGKYVELRCDPISGHTALYWYRQSLGQGPEFLIYFQGTGAADDSGLPNDRFFAVRPEGSVSTLKIQRTERGDSAVYLCASSLLAGGPNEQFFGPGTRLTVL.

J is TRBJ1-6 and V is TRBV5-1; TRBD1 might be the D (5 bases). The CDR3 sequence is 15 residues long. Germline V CDR1 and CDR2: SGHRS, YFSETQ. Trimming stripped 1 base from V and 5 bases from J, with 10 bases between. The DNA for the CDR3 is TGCGCCAGCAGCTTGATGACAGACGATAATTCACCCCTCCACTTT. Its protein is CASSLMTDDNSPLHF.

The V gene is TRBV14, the J gene TRBJ2-3; 9 bases map to TRBD2. Trimming cost V 2 bases and J 3 bases; bases outside gene matches: 9. Germline V CDR1 and CDR2: SGHDN, FVKESK. The CDR3 is 17 residues long. The CDR3 bases are TGTGCCAGCAGCCAACCGTATAGCGGGGGAGTAACAGATACGCAGTATTTT. It yields the protein CASSQPYSGGVTDTQYF. Full variable domain (rest looked up from reference TRBV14 and TRBJ2-3): EAGVTQFPSHSVIEKGQTVTLRCDPISGHDNLYWYRRVMGKEIKFLLHFVKESKQDESGMPNNRFLAERTGGTYSTLKVQPAELEDSGVYFCASSQPYSGGVTDTQYFGPGTRLTVL.

This clone was counted only a few times. The chain employs TRBV5-1 and TRBJ1-4; D not certain. Germline CDR1 and CDR2: SGHRS and YFSETQ. CDR3 length: 12 residues. Trimming cost V 5 bases and J 6 bases, with 8 bases left between them. The DNA for the CDR3 is TGCGCCAGCAGGAACGCGGATGAAAAACTGTTTTTT. Translated, it gives CASRNADEKLFF. Using reference TRBV5-1 and TRBJ1-4 for the parts outside the CDR3, the full variable domain is KAGVTQTPRYLIKTRGQQVTLSCSPISGHRSVSWYQQTPGQGLQFLFEYFSETQRNKGNFPGRFSGRQFSNSRSEMNVSTLELGDSALYLCASRNADEKLFFGSGTQLSVL.

The J gene is TRBJ1-2, the V gene TRBV29-1; the D gene is possibly TRBD1 (5 bases). Germline CDR1 reads SQVTM; CDR2 reads ANQGSEA. Trimming took off 4 bases at V and 6 bases at J, with 15 bases between the two ends. The CDR3 is 13 residues long. Here the CDR3 DNA reads TGCAGCGTTGTTACCCAACAGGTGGATGGCTACACCTTC. It yields the protein CSVVTQQVDGYTF.

In DNA form, the CDR3 reads TGTGCCAGCAGCGCGGCAGGGGGCGCATCCGGGGAGCTGTTTTTT. Amino acids: CASSAAGGASGELFF. The J gene is TRBJ2-2, the V gene TRBV28, with 8 bases that match TRBD1. V lost 6 bases to trimming and J lost 6 bases; unmatched junction nucleotides: 9. The CDR3 length is 15 residues. CDR1 is MDHEN, CDR2 SYDVKM, per germline.

The chain couples TRBV2 to TRBJ2-2; TRBD1 might be the D (6 bases). V lost 6 bases and J lost 4, with 12 bases in between. Germline loops: CDR1 SNHLY, CDR2 FYNNEI. This CDR3 has 14 amino acids. The CDR3 is CASSPLDSTGELFF. As DNA, the CDR3 is TGTGCCAGCAGCCCCTTGGACAGCACCGGGGAGCTGTTTTTT.

A single count supports this clone. CDR3 nucleotide sequence: TGCGCCAGCAGTCAATTGGGACTAGGCCGGCAGACCCAGTACTTC. Residues: CASSQLGLGRQTQYF. This rearrangement joins TRBV4-1 to TRBJ2-5, with TRBD2 matching 8 bases. The CDR3 length is 15 residues. J was trimmed by 6 bases and V by 6 bases; bases with no gene match: 12. The germline V gene encodes CDR1 MGHRA and CDR2 YSYEKL.

The V gene is TRBV5-4, the J gene TRBJ1-2; D might be TRBD1 (6 bases). The CDR3 has 14 amino acids. V was clipped by 0 bases and J by 8 bases, with 14 bases between them. CDR1 is SGHNT, CDR2 YYREEE, per germline (reference sequence). The CDR3 spells CASSLVGGRGGYTF. The CDR3 nucleotides read TGTGCCAGCAGCTTGGTTGGGGGCAGGGGCGGCTACACCTTC.

The V gene is TRBV30, the J gene TRBJ1-4; D is ambiguous. This CDR3 is built from 14 residues. Per germline, CDR1 GTSNPN and CDR2 SVGIG (reference sequence). Trimming stripped 4 bases from V and 7 bases from J, with 16 bases between. The CDR3 bases are TGTGCCTGGACCCCCGAGGCCGCCGGTGAAAAACTGTTTTTT. Protein: CAWTPEAAGEKLFF.

The rearrangement links TRBV27 to TRBJ1-3; TRBD1 matches at 8 bases. The CDR3 spans 15 residues. Germline V gene data show CDR1 as MNHEY and CDR2 as SMNVEV (reference sequence). Unmatched junction bases numbered 3, after V lost 5 bases and J lost 0 bases. The CDR3 nucleotides are TGTGCCAGCAGTGGGACAGGCTACTCTGGAAACACCATATATTTT. Its translation: CASSGTGYSGNTIYF.

The CDR3 region has the DNA TGCAGCGTGGACAGGGATCTGAACACTGAAGCTTTCTTT. As protein: CSVDRDLNTEAFF. The V call is TRBV29-1, the J call TRBJ1-1; 8 bases fit TRBD1. The trim removed 6 bases at V and 0 bases at J, leaving 3 bases unmatched. Germline CDR1 is SQVTM and CDR2 is ANQGSEA. The CDR3 has 13 residues.

The rearrangement uses TRBV7-8 and TRBJ1-6; 10 bases map to TRBD1. J gave up 9 bases and V 1 base, and 12 bases lay outside the gene matches. CDR3 length: 18 residues. In germline, CDR1 is SGHVS, CDR2 FQNEAQ. The CDR3 protein is CASSLVRDRGPNGSPLHF. In DNA form, the CDR3 reads TGTGCCAGCAGCTTAGTCCGAGACAGGGGGCCGAATGGTTCACCCCTCCACTTT.

The V and J genes are TRBV2 and TRBJ1-4, with D perhaps matching TRBD1 (5 bases). Trimming took off 3 bases at V and 4 bases at J, with 21 bases between the two ends. The CDR3 consists of 18 residues. Germline loops: CDR1 SNHLY, CDR2 FYNNEI. As DNA, the CDR3 is TGTGCCAGCAGTGATGGACACCCCACCGTCCTTAATAATGAAAAACTGTTTTTT. Protein sequence: CASSDGHPTVLNNEKLFF.

This chain connects TRBV7-2 to TRBJ1-2; possibly TRBD1 for D (5 bases). V dropped 1 base and J dropped 1 base, with 10 bases sitting between them. CDR1 SGHTA and CDR2 FQGNSA come from the germline V gene. The CDR3 runs 15 residues. CDR3 loop: CASSLGAGNNYGYTF. As DNA, the CDR3 is TGTGCCAGCAGCTTAGGGGCAGGGAATAACTATGGCTACACCTTC.